Below, one T cell receptor (beta chain) is given with its context. This clonotype was seen more than once but under ten times. The antigen it recognizes is unknown. One base away there is no much larger clone; base qualities are not given. The sample was run on an Illumina HiSeq 1500. The public reads were quality trimmed at Q25 with fastp and then assembled into clones with MiXCR by TCRdb, keeping productive beta chains. For every CDR3 protein sequence, its rows merge into one entry that carries the most common genes and DNA. This sample has under 850,000 distinct CDR3 sequences in its table, and 35% of those were observed once. Jointly, the top ten make up about 2.8% of the sample. The CDR3 spans 13 residues, from the cysteine through the phenylalanine. Only the CDR3 part of the read is kept: 39 bases, read in frame from the first base. CDR1 ENHRY and CDR2 SYGVKD are derived from the germline V gene.

The sample is drawn from a study of T cell repertoires in cytomegalovirus infection (dated by TCRdb to about 2019). Turning to the overall study: Because public TCR beta signatures pointed to carriage of CMV infection together with the matching HLA type, the HLA type of each donor mattered for the analysis. Study-wide conclusions, independent of this receptor: Cumulative frequency of public TCR beta family members discriminated carriers of CMV infection plus the relevant HLA type in this cohort and an independent roughly 320-donor cohort. The ex vivo response was dominated by HLA-C-restricted CMV-specific TCR beta clonotypes, which also provided the single most frequent clonotype in two of eight donors.

Sequenced: PBMCs. The chain employs TRBV10-3 and TRBJ2-7, with 7 bases aligning to TRBD2. The sequence was collected from a human donor in good health (CMV status not recorded). Some clones in this sample may be carry-over from other donors' samples. The bases read TGTGCTGCCGAGGGACTAAGCTCCTACGAGCAGTACTTC. It specifies CAAEGLSSYEQYF.